This paragraph reports one TCR beta chain. The target of this receptor is not known. No quality values exist for individual bases; no much larger clone is one base distant. Libraries were made using the immunoSEQ multiplex PCR assay. A mixture of 60 forward primers for TCR Vbeta segments and 13 reverse primers for TCR Jbeta segments was used in the multiplex PCR. A multiplex PCR assay on genomic DNA amplified the CDR3 region of rearranged TCR beta genes. On the Illumina HiSeq System, the amplified TCR beta libraries were sequenced as 87-base-pair reads. Processing in the source paper ran as follows. Across the 670 or so repertoires, a later analysis counted 60 million to 90 million unique TCR beta chains, approximately 10 million of which were shared by at least two donors. A nearest-neighbor algorithm error-corrected the raw reads and collapsed the reads into unique sequences, merging closely related sequences to remove PCR and sequencing errors. Alignment of CDR3 sequences to IMGT reference sequences was used to assign V, D and J gene segments. For a sequence to be retained, a match of at least six nucleotides to both a V gene segment and a J gene segment was required. Rearrangements were classified as productive when the CDR3 lacked stop codons and remained in frame with V and J, and all other rearrangements were classified as non-productive. Following IMGT convention, CDR3 was defined as the stretch from the second conserved V-encoded cysteine to the conserved J-encoded phenylalanine. The earlier analysis of 587 of the donors excluded any sequence lacking an unambiguous match to a single V gene segment. In an earlier analysis of almost 600 of the donors, a V segment was called functional when productive rearrangements were above 56.7%, and segregating when the standard deviation between donors exceeded 5%. To diagnose cytomegalovirus status from the catalog of TCR beta chain sequences, a statistical classification framework was built. A later analysis assigned V and J genes by comparing TCR nucleotide sequences with IMGT/GENE-DB human TR gene sequences. Using the TCRdist pipeline, a later analysis assigned CDR3 sequences along with most-parsimonious VDJ recombination scenarios. In a later analysis, every TCR beta chain was defined by the combination of its CDR3 amino acid sequence and its V-gene family, and reads without a unique V-gene family were dropped. In a later analysis, 500 to 700 highly shared, low-generation-probability nucleotide sequences were removed to address suspected cross-contamination and a sequencing artifact. A later analysis calculated a clonal expansion index for each public chain from normalized within-repertoire ranks of inferred template counts. Generation probabilities in a later analysis came from a VDJ recombination model fitted to out-of-frame rearrangements, and those results were checked against IGoR. A later analysis scored TCR-TCR, TCR-HLA and TCR-CMV co-occurrence with hypergeometric tests, applying a repertoire-size bias correction to TCR pairs. A later analysis estimated false discovery rates by permuting HLA or CMV assignments 20 times. A later analysis grouped co-occurring TCRs with DBSCAN, adding TCRdist sequence similarity when clustering within HLA-allele-positive subsets. Repertoires with fewer than 30,000 or more than 120,000 public chains were left out of co-occurrence clustering, as were about 5 repertoires with anomalous nucleotide sharing. What TCRdb holds here is the immuneACCESS table cut down to in-frame rearrangements. Part of the clones is not present; checked against another copy, under half of the missing clones reflect an unresolved V gene, and the others are unexplained. V and J calls plus clone size are reproduced from that table; the DNA served to infer D and trimming. The sample data list roughly 67,000 clones, and roughly 78% of these were observed just once. About 8.8% of the sample lies in the top ten.

These data come from a study of cytomegalovirus exposure and HLA in healthy donors (dated by TCRdb to about 2017). About the full investigation: An earlier analysis of some 550 of the donors reported 250 to 350 Gb of sequence data and 100 million to 130 million unique TCR beta sequences from 150 million to 200 million T cells. Around 320 gigabases of sequencing data and 78 million or so unique TCR sequences were included in an early release covering about 700 HLA-typed donors. HLA typing covered class I and class II loci at four-digit resolution. The study was designed to test whether signatures of past pathogen exposure could be identified by cataloging public T cell receptors. The number of typed donors differed by locus: 629-630 for A, B, C, DRB1 and DQB1; approximately 520 for DQA1; over 600 for DPA1; and 400 to 480 for DPB1. Among the 398 genotyped donors, approximately 82% belonged to the genetic ancestry cluster associated with self-reported Caucasian donors. Genome-wide SNP genotypes for about 65% of the 666 donors were used in a later genetic analysis, which treated that subset as a discovery cohort. Along with the roughly 710-subject first cohort, a separate validation cohort of over a hundred different subjects was used. An earlier analysis of more than 450 of the donors used high-throughput TCR beta sequencing to judge whether each TCR beta V gene segment behaved as functional or pseudogenic. Because of strong linkage in the cohort, roughly five DR-DQ haplotypes were treated as single units for association and clustering. A later analysis re-analyzed previously published TCR beta repertoires from 650 to 800 donors and added high-resolution HLA genotyping to study TCR occurrence patterns. All discovery cohort repertoires had been generated using a single sequencing platform. The T cell repertoires of 550 to 850 subjects were profiled by immunosequencing and related to cytomegalovirus serostatus. Among 300 to 500 genotyped donors of the cohort, an average of approximately 240,000 unique TCR beta nucleotide sequences was sequenced per donor, of which about 18% were non-productive. The later analysis used no new phenotypic data to find candidate immune exposures, relying instead on TCR beta sequences and their occurrence across donors. High-throughput TCR immunosequencing, statistical association of individual TCRs with disease status, and machine learning were combined to predict cytomegalovirus infection status. Donor age, sex, ethnicity and CMV serostatus were collected together with the repertoire data. What the work shows at the level of the full study, not this receptor alone: The sequencing pipeline was judged likely to have produced a cluster of highly shared sequence variants as a technical artifact. A later analysis found that TCR association rates varied across HLA loci, with DRB1 alleles showing the most associated TCRs and HLA-C alleles the fewest. Because counts were too low, 15 or so rarely observed V segments, including chromosome 9 orphons, were excluded from the earlier analysis of 500 to 700 of the donors. In both the original and validation cohorts, the classifier was reported to diagnose cytomegalovirus status with high specificity and sensitivity. A further reported finding was that TCR beta sequences accurately predicted the HLA-A and HLA-B alleles for most subjects in the first cohort. Across donors, most TCR sequences were observed very rarely, whereas some public TCRs were present in many individuals. Because HLA typing was unavailable for some donors at each locus, only the typed subset was used in association tests. In a later genetic analysis, a missense DCLRE1C variant was associated with V-gene and J-gene trimming of TCR beta chains, and the association was replicated in an independent cohort. In an earlier analysis of approximately 590 of the donors, most TCR beta V segments were observed in productive rearrangements about 87% or about 30% of the time, broadly matching IMGT annotations. According to the authors, the approach could potentially be generalized to other disease states and immunological phenotypes. A later analysis found that most CMV-associated TCR beta chains appeared HLA-restricted, with HLA associations seemingly driven largely by CMV exposure. In vitro tests confirmed that a few of the cytomegalovirus-associated TCR beta chains recognize cytomegalovirus antigens. When HLA alleles, especially DR and DQ, strongly co-occurred, attributing TCR associations to individual alleles was difficult. In a later analysis, several top co-occurrence clusters were reported to appear linked to parvovirus B19, influenza, CMV and Epstein-Barr virus. In this cohort, only TCR beta chains were sequenced, and detectable features were limited by the absence of alpha or paired-chain data. In a later analysis, some 18,000 TCR beta sequences were associated with specific HLA alleles at a false discovery rate of 0.05. Compared with the roughly 670-donor mean, donors in an Asian-associated ancestry cluster had fewer N-insertions in productive TCRs, according to a later genetic analysis. Presence/absence analyses assumed roughly uniform sequencing depth across donors, an assumption that may not hold. In a later analysis, HLA-associated TCR beta chains were found to be more clonally expanded and to have lower generation probabilities than equally common non-associated chains. The 87-base-pair reads could not distinguish some IMGT-functional V segments, including TRBV6-2 and TRBV6-3, so those segments were excluded. Correlated functional status among segregating V segments might reflect linkage disequilibrium, but an unknown experimental factor could not be ruled out. The study listed around 160 TCR beta chains as associated with cytomegalovirus. For the cohort, immune exposure information was limited to CMV serostatus.

The cohort consisted of 650 to 700 healthy bone marrow donors. All cohort members were sampled while nominally healthy, although unrecorded immune exposures were likely present. The donor tested CMV seronegative, placing the donor among the 300 to 400 seronegative members of the cohort. A peripheral blood sample was provided by each donor, and peripheral blood mononuclear cells were used for TCR beta sequencing. Genomic DNA extraction from the blood cell samples was performed with the Qiagen DNeasy Blood Extraction Kit. V loses 0 bases of germline sequence and J loses 3 bases, and the interval between the two ends is 11 bases. CDR3 length: 15 amino acids, cysteine to phenylalanine. Kept here is only the CDR3 DNA, which spans 45 bases and is read in frame from base 1. The germline V gene sets CDR1 to SGDLS and CDR2 to YYNGEE.

Sequencing was performed on PBMCs. This TCR was recovered from a man aged 35 to 55 in good health and CMV-seronegative. The sequence joins TRBV9 to TRBJ2-3, and perhaps TRBD2 as D gene, on 7 matching bases. The CDR3 reads CASSVDGGRTDTQYF. In nucleotides, the sequence is TGTGCCAGCAGCGTAGACGGGGGGCGTACAGATACGCAGTATTTT. The CDR3, completed at both ends by the reference TRBV9 and TRBJ2-3 genes, gives the full variable domain DSGVTQTPKHLITATGQRVTLRCSPRSGDLSVYWYQQSLDQGLQFLIQYYNGEERAKGNILERFSAQQFPDLHSELNLSSLELGDSALYFCASSVDGGRTDTQYFGPGTRLTVL.